What follows are 16 T cell receptor beta chains derived from one specimen sequenced in a study of shared clonotypes between healthy human individuals. This table comes from immunoSEQ multiplex PCR, and its TCRdb copy is limited to in-frame clones, with some not included. The profile shows some 480,000 clones, around 79% of them singletons. The source material was PBMCs. All receptors come from a woman aged 40 to 50 in good health. Some clones in this sample may be carry-over from other donors' samples.

The rearrangement uses TRBV19 and TRBJ1-5; D not resolved. Germline V gene sequence: CDR1 LNHDA, CDR2 SQIVND (reference sequence). The length of the CDR3 is 17 residues. Deletions cut 3 bases from V and 5 bases from J, with 20 bases between. CDR3 sequence: CASSMNLGPGGHQPQHF. CDR3 nucleotide sequence: TGTGCCAGTAGTATGAATTTAGGCCCCGGAGGGCATCAGCCCCAGCATTTT.

The chain combines TRBV7-9 with TRBJ2-2; D may be TRBD1 (5 bases). Germline loops: CDR1 SEHNR, CDR2 FQNEAQ (reference sequence). The CDR3 is 15 residues long. The ends were cut back, 5 bases at V and 0 bases at J, with 10 bases in the middle. CDR3 protein: CASSETAPNTGELFF. The CDR3 DNA reads TGTGCCAGCAGCGAGACAGCGCCGAACACCGGGGAGCTGTTTTTT.

The chain joins TRBV11-2 to TRBJ2-5; 11 bases agree with TRBD2. V trimming: 0 bases; J trimming: 4 bases; junction bases outside the gene matches: 1. The germline gives CDR1 SGHAT, CDR2 FQNNGV. The CDR3 extends over 15 amino acids. In DNA, the CDR3 is TGTGCCAGCAGCTTAGAAGGACTAGCGGGAGAGACCCAGTACTTC. This sequence encodes CASSLEGLAGETQYF. The full variable domain, with the rest looked up from reference TRBV11-2 and TRBJ2-5, is EAGVAQSPRYKIIEKRQSVAFWCNPISGHATLYWYQQILGQGPKLLIQFQNNGVVDDSQLPKDRFSAERLKGVDSTLKIQPAKLEDSAVYLCASSLEGLAGETQYFGPGTRLLVL.

The gene calls are TRBV18 and TRBJ2-7; 7 nucleotides line up with TRBD2. CDR1 and CDR2 (germline): KGHSH, LQKENI. This CDR3 spans 15 amino acids. V shed 2 bases and J 0 bases; nucleotides not matched to a gene: 4. This CDR3 reads CASSPSASGSYEQYF. The CDR3 coding sequence is TGTGCCAGCTCACCATCGGCTAGCGGCTCCTACGAGCAGTACTTC.

The rearrangement uses TRBV28 and TRBJ2-7, with TRBD1 as a possible D gene (5 bases). Trimming cost V 6 bases and J 0 bases, with 21 bases left between them. This CDR3 has 17 residues. The V gene's germline CDR1 is MDHEN and CDR2 SYDVKM. As DNA, the CDR3 is TGTGCCAGCAGGATTAGGGGCTACCTGAAAAGCTCCTACGAGCAGTACTTC. This codes for CASRIRGYLKSSYEQYF. The full variable domain, its missing parts supplied by reference TRBV28 and TRBJ2-7, is DVKVTQSSRYLVKRTGEKVFLECVQDMDHENMFWYRQDPGLGLRLIYFSYDVKMKEKGDIPEGYSVSREKKERFSLILESASTNQTSMYLCASRIRGYLKSSYEQYFGPGTRLTVT.

The V call is TRBV6-5, the J call TRBJ2-5; 10 bases line up with TRBD1. J gave up 5 bases and V 6 bases, and 9 bases lay outside the gene matches. The CDR3 consists of 15 residues. Germline CDR1 MNHEY, CDR2 SVGAGI. CDR3 sequence: CASRSPGQGRETQYF. CDR3 DNA sequence: TGTGCCAGCAGATCCCCGGGACAGGGGCGCGAGACCCAGTACTTC.

The chain couples TRBV19 to TRBJ2-7, with TRBD2 as a possible D gene (6 bases). The CDR3 has 14 residues. Trimming removed 4 bases from V and 1 base from J, with 11 bases in between. CDR1 and CDR2 from the germline V gene are LNHDA and SQIVND (reference sequence). The CDR3 coding sequence is TGTGCCAGTAGTACGACTAGGGGTTCCTACGAGCAGTACTTC. Translating gives CASSTTRGSYEQYF.

The chain links TRBV6-1 to TRBJ2-5; 7 nucleotides match TRBD1. The V segment lost 0 bases and the J segment 6 bases; nucleotides outside the gene matches: 13. Germline V gene lookup returns CDR1 MNHNS and CDR2 SASEGT. The CDR3 has 17 amino acids. The CDR3 bases are TGTGCCAGCAGTGAAGCGAGGGGACAGTTGGGGCTACAGACCCAGTACTTC. As protein: CASSEARGQLGLQTQYF.

The CDR3 loop reads CASSLDLAVNIQYF. The CDR3 DNA sequence: TGTGCCAGCAGCTTAGATCTGGCCGTGAACATTCAGTACTTC. V and J are TRBV11-2 and TRBJ2-4, with D hard to call. Between the trimmed V and J ends, which lost 0 bases and 7 bases, there was a span of 10 bases. The CDR3 is 14 residues long. Germline CDR1 SGHAT, CDR2 FQNNGV.

CDR3 loop: CASSPPQGNGETQYF. For the CDR3, the DNA is TGTGCCAGCTCACCCCCACAGGGGAATGGGGAGACCCAGTACTTC. The J gene is TRBJ2-5, the V gene TRBV18; 7 positions match TRBD1. CDR1 is KGHSH and CDR2 is LQKENI in the germline V gene. After removal of 3 bases from V and 5 bases from J, the junction contained 9 bases not matched to a gene. The CDR3 loop spans 15 amino acids.

This chain connects TRBV2 to TRBJ2-3; D is undetermined. CDR1 and CDR2 from the germline V gene are SNHLY and FYNNEI. Trimming took 4 bases from V and 2 from J, leaving 10 bases between them. CDR3 length: 14 residues. This chain's CDR3 is CASSVEAYTDTQYF. In DNA, the CDR3 is TGTGCCAGCAGTGTGGAAGCCTACACAGATACGCAGTATTTT.

This clone was seen repeatedly, ten times or more. This sequence joins TRBV19 and TRBJ2-1; no firm D call. The CDR3 extends over 12 amino acids. V lost 3 bases to trimming and J lost 6 bases, with 6 bases between them. Germline assignment: CDR1 LNHDA and CDR2 SQIVND (reference sequence). The CDR3 coding sequence is TGTGCCAGTAGTATTAGGAGCAATGAGCAGTTCTTC. Protein sequence: CASSIRSNEQFF.

Written as DNA, the CDR3 is TGTGCCACCCAGGCACCTTCCTACGAGCAGTACTTC. As protein: CATQAPSYEQYF. The V and J genes are TRBV2 and TRBJ2-5; D not certain. Gene TRBJ2-7 matches the end of the DNA better, so the J call may be wrong. This CDR3 contains 12 residues. Germline values: CDR1 SNHLY, CDR2 FYNNEI.

V is TRBV6-5 and J is TRBJ1-6, with D tentatively TRBD1 (5 bases). This CDR3 has 13 residues. The V end lost 6 bases, the J end lost 10 bases, and 13 bases lay between the germline ends. Germline loops: CDR1 MNHEY, CDR2 SVGAGI. For the CDR3, the DNA is TGTGCCAGCAGCAGACAATGGGACTCACCCCTCCACTTT. This sequence encodes CASSRQWDSPLHF.

This rearrangement joins TRBV6-1 to TRBJ2-7, with D possibly TRBD1 on 5 matching bases. Trimming cost V 5 bases and J 10 bases, with 18 bases left between them. Looked up from germline, CDR1 is MNHNS and CDR2 is SASEGT. This CDR3 contains 13 residues. CDR3 nucleotide sequence: TGTGCCAGCAGTACAGGATCCGTAAGGAACCAGTACTTC. As protein: CASSTGSVRNQYF.

V gene TRBV30 combines with J gene TRBJ2-2; no reliable D call. This CDR3 has 14 amino acids. V was shortened by 0 bases and J by 2 bases, with 7 bases between the two germline ends. Germline-derived CDR1 and CDR2 are GTSNPN and SVGIG (reference sequence). Written as DNA, the CDR3 is TGTGCCTGGAGTGTTTATCTAAACACCGGGGAGCTGTTTTTT. Translation gives CAWSVYLNTGELFF.